A single sample gave rise to the 13 T cell receptor beta chains below, sequenced in a study of beta chain features in type 1 diabetes. All of the isolated RNA was reverse transcribed, so expressed TCRB transcripts were sequenced. Produced via immunoSEQ multiplex PCR; TCRdb's table is partial and in-frame only. The top ten clones hold approximately 6.7% of a sample with around 300,000 clones, 14% of them seen once. Sequencing was done on a sample of central memory CD4+ T cells from blood. All receptors derive from a man aged 25-40 years in good health.

This sequence joins TRBV5-1 and TRBJ1-4; tentatively, D is TRBD1 (6 bases). Trimming cost V 1 base and J 6 bases, with 16 bases left between them. This CDR3 contains 16 residues. Per the germline V gene, CDR1 is SGHRS and CDR2 is YFSETQ. Here the CDR3 DNA reads TGCGCCAGCAGCTTGCTTGGACAGCCGGACTATGAAAAACTGTTTTTT. This encodes CASSLLGQPDYEKLFF.

The chain is built from TRBV5-1 and TRBJ2-1, with TRBD1 matching over 10 bases. V lost 0 bases to trimming and J lost 3 bases; unmatched junction nucleotides: 3. This CDR3 spans 16 amino acids. The germline V gene encodes CDR1 SGHRS and CDR2 YFSETQ. The DNA of the CDR3 is TGCGCCAGCAGCTTGGCCGGGACAGGGGTCTACAATGAGCAGTTCTTC. Protein: CASSLAGTGVYNEQFF.

This clone was detected only a few times. The V gene is TRBV11-2, the J gene TRBJ1-3; D unclear. The CDR3 runs 16 residues. Germline V CDR1 and CDR2: SGHAT, FQNNGV. V gave up 5 bases and J gave up 8 bases, with 22 bases separating them. Here the CDR3 DNA reads TGTGCCAGCAGCCCTCTTACGTCCTCTAGGTTAGACACCATATATTTT. It is translated as CASSPLTSSRLDTIYF. Full variable domain (missing parts from reference TRBV11-2 and TRBJ1-3): EAGVAQSPRYKIIEKRQSVAFWCNPISGHATLYWYQQILGQGPKLLIQFQNNGVVDDSQLPKDRFSAERLKGVDSTLKIQPAKLEDSAVYLCASSPLTSSRLDTIYFGEGSWLTVV.

This clone was seen more than once but under ten times. CDR3 in DNA: TGTGCCAGCAGCTCATTCGGAGATACGCAGTATTTT. Amino acids: CASSSFGDTQYF. V usage is TRBV5-5 and J usage is TRBJ2-3; D gene unclear. This CDR3 has 12 amino acids. CDR1 is SGHKS, CDR2 YYEKEE, per germline (reference sequence). V lost 3 bases and J lost 5, with 7 bases in between.

This clone came up a few times. The V gene is TRBV5-1, the J gene TRBJ2-2, with 8 bases that match TRBD1. CDR1 and CDR2 (germline): SGHRS, YFSETQ. The CDR3 totals 14 residues. The V segment lost 4 bases and the J segment 6 bases; nucleotides outside the gene matches: 5. The CDR3 DNA reads as TGCGCCAGCAGCCCGGACAGGGAAGCCGGGGAGCTGTTTTTT. It is translated as CASSPDREAGELFF.

There are many counts of this clone. The gene calls are TRBV7-6 and TRBJ1-3, with 9 bases that match TRBD1. CDR3 length equals 13 residues. The germline CDR1 and CDR2 sequences are SGHVS and FNYEAQ. With 7 bases clipped from V and 4 bases from J, the junction kept 2 bases outside the gene matches. This CDR3 reads CASKGTGGNTIYF. The CDR3 DNA follows: TGTGCCAGCAAAGGGACAGGGGGAAACACCATATATTTT. Drawing the rest from reference TRBV7-6 and TRBJ1-3, the complete variable domain is GAGVSQSPRYKVTKRGQDVALRCDPISGHVSLYWYRQALGQGPEFLTYFNYEAQQDKSGLPNDRFSAERPEGSISTLTIQRTEQRDSAMYRCASKGTGGNTIYFGEGSWLTVV.

This clone turned up a few times. The chain links TRBV15 to TRBJ2-1, with TRBD1 as a possible D gene (5 bases). Germline V CDR1 and CDR2: LNHNV, YYDKDF (reference sequence). Trimming shortened V by 1 base and J by 9 bases, and 10 bases separated the two germline ends. The CDR3 extends over 13 amino acids. In DNA form, the CDR3 reads TGTGCCACCAGCAGAGCCCAGGGTGGTGAGCAGTTCTTC. It specifies CATSRAQGGEQFF.

The chain recombines TRBV30 with TRBJ2-4, with TRBD2 matching over 14 bases. V lost 4 bases, J lost 3 bases, and 5 bases stayed unmatched. Germline assignment: CDR1 GTSNPN and CDR2 SVGIG (reference sequence). This CDR3 has 16 residues. CDR3 nucleotides: TGTGCCTGGACCCTGGGACTAGCGGGAGTCAAAAACATTCAGTACTTC. Translated, it gives CAWTLGLAGVKNIQYF.

The rearrangement links TRBV6-6 to TRBJ2-1; D is possibly TRBD1 (5 bases). The V end lost 8 bases, the J end lost 6 bases, and 14 bases lay between the germline ends. The germline CDR1 and CDR2 sequences are MNHNY and SVGAGI (reference sequence). The CDR3 is 13 amino acids. In DNA form, the CDR3 reads TGTGCCAGCCACCCCTTAGGGGCCAATGAGCAGTTCTTC. Protein product: CASHPLGANEQFF.

This clone has just a few counts. This sequence joins TRBV11-3 and TRBJ2-5; maybe TRBD2 (6 bases). V was trimmed by 5 bases and J by 2 bases, leaving 9 bases between them. CDR3 length: 13 residues. Germline V gene sequence: CDR1 SGHNT, CDR2 YENEEA. This chain's CDR3 is CASSLGGQETQYF. DNA of the CDR3: TGTGCCAGCAGCCTGGGGGGACAAGAGACCCAGTACTTC.

The chain recombines TRBV7-9 with TRBJ2-3, with D perhaps TRBD1 (6 bases). V lost 3 bases, J lost 1 base, and 14 bases lay in between. Germline lookup yields CDR1 SEHNR and CDR2 FQNEAQ (reference sequence). The CDR3 is 16 residues long. CDR3: CASSFSQGSGTDTQYF. CDR3 bases: TGTGCCAGCAGCTTTTCTCAGGGGTCGGGCACAGATACGCAGTATTTT.

This clone was seen a handful of times. With a much larger clone just one base away, this may be a read error. This sample also contains other DNA sequences that code for the same CDR3. This rearrangement joins TRBV11-2 to TRBJ2-7, with D uncertain. V lost 0 bases, J lost 4 bases, and 4 bases lay in between. The CDR3 covers 12 residues. CDR1 and CDR2 (germline): SGHAT, FQNNGV. The CDR3: CASSLDRYEQYF. The CDR3 nucleotides are TGTGCCAGCAGCTTAGACCGTTACGAGCAGTACTTC.

The V and J genes are TRBV7-6 and TRBJ2-3; 9 positions match TRBD1. Germline V lookup: CDR1 SGHVS, CDR2 FNYEAQ. The ends lost 5 bases at V and 4 bases at J; junction bases unmatched: 4. This CDR3 comprises 14 residues. CDR3 amino acids: CASSADRGADTQYF. In DNA, the CDR3 is TGTGCCAGCAGCGCCGACAGGGGGGCAGATACGCAGTATTTT. The full variable domain, with the rest looked up from reference TRBV7-6 and TRBJ2-3, is GAGVSQSPRYKVTKRGQDVALRCDPISGHVSLYWYRQALGQGPEFLTYFNYEAQQDKSGLPNDRFSAERPEGSISTLTIQRTEQRDSAMYRCASSADRGADTQYFGPGTRLTVL.